The rows below give T cell receptor beta chains drawn from one sample of a study of T cell responses to AZD1222 COVID-19 vaccine. Clones were sequenced by immunoSEQ multiplex PCR, and TCRdb holds only the in-frame ones, with some missing. The table lists 200,000 or so clones, 80% to 95% of them singletons. Sequenced here: peripheral blood, sampled on day 0 of AZD1222 vaccination. All receptors derive from an adult in good health. Each CDR3 is given with its conserved first and last residue. Each record gives: CDR3 protein, CDR3 DNA, V gene, J gene, D gene, clone size. The D gene is left open where the match is weak. A clone size is listed for some rows: how often the clone was seen (once, few, many), or a class if it is expanded.

CDR3 protein: CASRSSGNTIYF
CDR3 DNA: TGTGCCAGCCGGAGCTCTGGAAACACCATATATTTT
V gene: TRBV6-5
J gene: TRBJ1-3
D gene: .
clone size: .

CDR3 protein: CASSLGTEQETQYF
CDR3 DNA: TGTGCCAGCAGCTTAGGGACAGAACAAGAGACCCAGTACTTC
V gene: TRBV7-2
J gene: TRBJ2-5
D gene: .
clone size: .

CDR3 protein: CASRRNGANVLTF
CDR3 DNA: TGTGCCAGCAGGAGGAATGGGGCCAACGTCCTGACTTTC
V gene: TRBV6-5
J gene: TRBJ2-6
D gene: .
clone size: .

CDR3 protein: CASSQRGGVDYGYTF
CDR3 DNA: TGTGCCAGCAGCCAGAGAGGGGGTGTCGACTATGGCTACACCTTC
V gene: TRBV6-6
J gene: TRBJ1-2
D gene: .
clone size: .

CDR3 protein: CASSQVGGSNSPLHF
CDR3 DNA: TGTGCCAGCAGCCAAGTGGGGGGTTCTAATTCACCCCTCCACTTT
V gene: TRBV3-1/TRBV3-2
J gene: TRBJ1-6
D gene: .
clone size: once

CDR3 protein: CASSYFPGDRAMENTF
CDR3 DNA: TGTGCCAGCAGTTACTTCCCGGGGGACAGGGCTATGGAGAACACCTTC
V gene: TRBV6-5
J gene: TRBJ1-2
D gene: TRBD1
clone size: .

CDR3 protein: CASSPREGDNSPLHF
CDR3 DNA: TGTGCCAGCTCTCCGAGGGAAGGGGATAATTCACCCCTCCACTTT
V gene: TRBV18
J gene: TRBJ1-6
D gene: .
clone size: .

CDR3 protein: CASSLGPGSSGANVLTF
CDR3 DNA: TGTGCCAGCAGCTTAGGTCCGGGTTCCTCTGGGGCCAACGTCCTGACTTTC
V gene: TRBV7-2
J gene: TRBJ2-6
D gene: .
clone size: .

CDR3 protein: CASSLQGLVGANVLTF
CDR3 DNA: TGTGCCAGCAGTCTACAGGGGCTGGTTGGGGCCAACGTCCTGACTTTC
V gene: TRBV28
J gene: TRBJ2-6
D gene: TRBD1
clone size: .

CDR3 protein: CASSLGGGDSYNEQFF
CDR3 DNA: TGTGCCAGCAGCTTAGGCGGAGGAGACTCCTACAATGAGCAGTTCTTC
V gene: TRBV7-2
J gene: TRBJ2-1
D gene: .
clone size: .

CDR3 protein: CASSSLGRVYGYTF
CDR3 DNA: TGTGCCAGCAGCTCCCTGGGCAGAGTCTATGGCTACACCTTC
V gene: TRBV4-2
J gene: TRBJ1-2
D gene: .
clone size: .

CDR3 protein: CAWSREGLTGELFF
CDR3 DNA: TGTGCCTGGAGTAGGGAGGGCCTAACCGGGGAGCTGTTTTTT
V gene: TRBV30
J gene: TRBJ2-2
D gene: TRBD2
clone size: few

CDR3 protein: CAISDHGTGDGYTF
CDR3 DNA: TGTGCCATCAGTGACCACGGGACAGGGGATGGCTACACCTTC
V gene: TRBV10-3
J gene: TRBJ1-2
D gene: TRBD1
clone size: .

CDR3 protein: CASSLQGVSTEAFF
CDR3 DNA: TGTGCCAGCAGCCTTCAGGGTGTGTCCACTGAAGCTTTCTTT
V gene: TRBV7-9
J gene: TRBJ1-1
D gene: .
clone size: .

CDR3 protein: CASSIGRSGQETQYF
CDR3 DNA: TGTGCCAGTAGTATCGGGAGAAGTGGACAAGAGACCCAGTACTTC
V gene: TRBV19
J gene: TRBJ2-5
D gene: .
clone size: .

CDR3 protein: CASSPSSGNTIYF
CDR3 DNA: TGTGCCAGCAGCCCCTCGTCTGGAAACACCATATATTTT
V gene: TRBV7-2
J gene: TRBJ1-3
D gene: .
clone size: .

CDR3 protein: CASSLGTGLWGYTF
CDR3 DNA: TGCGCCAGCAGCTTGGGGACAGGCCTCTGGGGCTACACCTTC
V gene: TRBV5-1
J gene: TRBJ1-2
D gene: TRBD1
clone size: .

CDR3 protein: CASSYGGRPETQYF
CDR3 DNA: TGTGCCAGCAGTTACGGGGGGAGGCCAGAGACCCAGTACTTC
V gene: TRBV6-2/TRBV6-3
J gene: TRBJ2-5
D gene: .
clone size: .

CDR3 protein: CASSVGLTDTQYF
CDR3 DNA: TGTGCCAGCAGCGTCGGCCTTACAGATACGCAGTATTTT
V gene: TRBV9
J gene: TRBJ2-3
D gene: .
clone size: few

CDR3 protein: CASSPDRYTEAFF
CDR3 DNA: TGTGCCAGCAGTCCCGACAGATACACTGAAGCTTTCTTT
V gene: TRBV6-2/TRBV6-3
J gene: TRBJ1-1
D gene: .
clone size: .

CDR3 protein: CASRKTGKNTEAFF
CDR3 DNA: TGTGCCAGCAGAAAGACAGGAAAGAACACTGAAGCTTTCTTT
V gene: TRBV28
J gene: TRBJ1-1
D gene: .
clone size: .

CDR3 protein: CASLGSPDRIGITNEKLFF
CDR3 DNA: TGCGCCAGCTTAGGATCTCCCGACAGGATCGGGATCACTAATGAAAAACTGTTTTTT
V gene: TRBV10-1
J gene: TRBJ1-4
D gene: .
clone size: .

CDR3 protein: CASSLEGTQPQHF
CDR3 DNA: TGCGCCAGCAGCTTAGAGGGAACGCAGCCCCAGCATTTT
V gene: TRBV5-1
J gene: TRBJ1-5
D gene: .
clone size: .

CDR3 protein: CASSEPSRGIKTEAFF
CDR3 DNA: TGTGCCAGCAGCGAGCCTTCAAGGGGTATTAAGACTGAAGCTTTCTTT
V gene: TRBV11-2
J gene: TRBJ1-1
D gene: .
clone size: .

CDR3 protein: CASSAGRSSYNSPLHF
CDR3 DNA: TGTGCCAGCAGTGCGGGCAGGAGCTCCTATAATTCACCCCTCCACTTT
V gene: TRBV2
J gene: TRBJ1-6
D gene: .
clone size: .

CDR3 protein: CASSQLRGNSPLHF
CDR3 DNA: TGTGCCAGCAGCCAATTGAGGGGGAATTCACCCCTCCACTTT
V gene: TRBV3-1/TRBV3-2
J gene: TRBJ1-6
D gene: .
clone size: .

CDR3 protein: CASSQDNRGDTEAFF
CDR3 DNA: TGTGCCAGCAGCCAAGATAACAGGGGGGACACTGAAGCTTTCTTT
V gene: TRBV4-2
J gene: TRBJ1-1
D gene: TRBD1
clone size: .

CDR3 protein: CASRRRGENYGYTF
CDR3 DNA: TGTGCCAGCAGGAGGAGAGGGGAGAACTATGGCTACACCTTC
V gene: TRBV28
J gene: TRBJ1-2
D gene: .
clone size: .

CDR3 protein: CASSLDGVLSTDTQYF
CDR3 DNA: TGCGCCAGCAGCTTGGATGGGGTTCTCTCCACAGATACGCAGTATTTT
V gene: TRBV5-1
J gene: TRBJ2-3
D gene: .
clone size: .

CDR3 protein: CASSHSGEGMPQHF
CDR3 DNA: TGCGCCAGCAGCCATTCAGGCGAGGGCATGCCCCAGCATTTT
V gene: TRBV4-3
J gene: TRBJ1-5
D gene: .
clone size: .

CDR3 protein: CASSLEGNLNTEAFF
CDR3 DNA: TGTGCCAGCAGCTTAGAGGGCAACTTGAACACTGAAGCTTTCTTT
V gene: TRBV7-9
J gene: TRBJ1-1
D gene: .
clone size: .

CDR3 protein: CASSQGPREAFF
CDR3 DNA: TGTGCCAGCAGCCAAGGGCCTAGGGAAGCTTTCTTT
V gene: TRBV3-1/TRBV3-2
J gene: TRBJ1-1
D gene: .
clone size: .

CDR3 protein: CASSRRLGEQETQYF
CDR3 DNA: TGTGCCAGCTCCCGAAGACTGGGGGAGCAAGAGACCCAGTACTTC
V gene: TRBV18
J gene: TRBJ2-5
D gene: .
clone size: .

CDR3 protein: CSVVPEQGDGYTF
CDR3 DNA: TGCAGCGTCGTCCCAGAACAGGGTGATGGCTACACCTTC
V gene: TRBV29-1
J gene: TRBJ1-2
D gene: .
clone size: once

CDR3 protein: CASSLGRSPGELFF
CDR3 DNA: TGTGCCAGCAGTTTGGGACGGTCCCCCGGGGAGCTGTTTTTT
V gene: TRBV6-5
J gene: TRBJ2-2
D gene: .
clone size: .

CDR3 protein: CASSTILTDREGTYEQYF
CDR3 DNA: TGTGCCAGCAGTACTATCCTTACCGACAGGGAAGGGACCTACGAGCAGTACTTC
V gene: TRBV27
J gene: TRBJ2-7
D gene: TRBD1
clone size: .

CDR3 protein: CASRSGKSTDTQYF
CDR3 DNA: TGTGCCAGCCGTAGCGGGAAGAGCACAGATACGCAGTATTTT
V gene: TRBV5-4
J gene: TRBJ2-3
D gene: TRBD2
clone size: .

CDR3 protein: CASRNRVPTDTQYF
CDR3 DNA: TGTGCCAGCAGGAACAGGGTCCCCACAGATACGCAGTATTTT
V gene: TRBV2
J gene: TRBJ2-3
D gene: .
clone size: .

CDR3 protein: CASSRASAGVDTIYF
CDR3 DNA: TGTGCCAGCAGCCGCGCCTCAGCCGGGGTGGACACCATATATTTT
V gene: TRBV3-1/TRBV3-2
J gene: TRBJ1-3
D gene: .
clone size: .

CDR3 protein: CASRETGQGPPKETQYF
CDR3 DNA: TGTGCCAGCAGAGAGACGGGACAGGGGCCGCCCAAAGAGACCCAGTACTTC
V gene: TRBV27
J gene: TRBJ2-5
D gene: TRBD1
clone size: .

CDR3 protein: CASSLVGAREQFF
CDR3 DNA: TGTGCCAGCAGCTTGGTGGGCGCAAGGGAGCAGTTCTTC
V gene: TRBV7-9
J gene: TRBJ2-1
D gene: .
clone size: .

CDR3 protein: CASKPMSSYNSPLHF
CDR3 DNA: TGTGCCAGTAAACCCATGAGCTCCTATAATTCACCCCTCCACTTT
V gene: TRBV6-5
J gene: TRBJ1-6
D gene: .
clone size: once

CDR3 protein: CASSKDGSDRSSMNTEAFF
CDR3 DNA: TGTGCCAGCAGCAAAGATGGGTCGGACAGGTCTTCGATGAACACTGAAGCTTTCTTT
V gene: TRBV21-1
J gene: TRBJ1-1
D gene: .
clone size: .

CDR3 protein: CASSQDRGVTSHYNSPLHF
CDR3 DNA: TGTGCCAGCAGCCAGGACAGGGGGGTTACTTCTCACTATAATTCACCCCTCCACTTT
V gene: TRBV14
J gene: TRBJ1-6
D gene: TRBD1
clone size: .

CDR3 protein: CASSQQDRENTEAFF
CDR3 DNA: TGTGCCAGCAGCCAACAGGACAGAGAGAACACTGAAGCTTTCTTT
V gene: TRBV3-1/TRBV3-2
J gene: TRBJ1-1
D gene: .
clone size: .

CDR3 protein: CASSTSGGSDTQYF
CDR3 DNA: TGTGCCAGCAGTACCTCCGGGGGGTCAGATACGCAGTATTTT
V gene: TRBV6-5
J gene: TRBJ2-3
D gene: TRBD2
clone size: .

CDR3 protein: CASSAPGPGTQYF
CDR3 DNA: TGTGCCAGCAGCGCACCGGGCCCCGGAACGCAGTATTTT
V gene: TRBV11-1
J gene: TRBJ2-3
D gene: .
clone size: .

CDR3 protein: CASSQRAKTNTEAFF
CDR3 DNA: TGTGCCAGCAGCCAAAGGGCCAAAACGAACACTGAAGCTTTCTTT
V gene: TRBV5-4
J gene: TRBJ1-1
D gene: .
clone size: .

CDR3 protein: CASSVQGYGAETQYF
CDR3 DNA: TGTGCCAGCAGCGTACAGGGTTACGGGGCAGAGACCCAGTACTTC
V gene: TRBV9
J gene: TRBJ2-5
D gene: .
clone size: .

CDR3 protein: CASSAGGSDGYTF
CDR3 DNA: TGTGCCAGCAGCGCCGGAGGGAGCGATGGCTACACCTTC
V gene: TRBV9
J gene: TRBJ1-2
D gene: .
clone size: .

CDR3 protein: CASRYTSSGNTIYF
CDR3 DNA: TGTGCCAGCAGGTACACGAGCTCTGGAAACACCATATATTTT
V gene: TRBV6-2/TRBV6-3
J gene: TRBJ1-3
D gene: .
clone size: .

CDR3 protein: CASRDGQGISAGNTIYF
CDR3 DNA: TGTGCCAGCAGAGACGGACAGGGGATTTCGGCTGGAAACACCATATATTTT
V gene: TRBV28
J gene: TRBJ1-3
D gene: TRBD1
clone size: .

CDR3 protein: CASRTQGAGNTEAFF
CDR3 DNA: TGTGCCAGCAGAACCCAGGGGGCAGGCAACACTGAAGCTTTCTTT
V gene: TRBV6-5
J gene: TRBJ1-1
D gene: TRBD1
clone size: .

CDR3 protein: CASSIALAGYNEQFF
CDR3 DNA: TGTGCCAGTAGTATAGCTCTAGCGGGGTACAATGAGCAGTTCTTC
V gene: TRBV19
J gene: TRBJ2-1
D gene: TRBD2
clone size: once

CDR3 protein: CASNWGNQPQHF
CDR3 DNA: TGTGCCAGTAACTGGGGCAATCAGCCCCAGCATTTT
V gene: TRBV19
J gene: TRBJ1-5
D gene: .
clone size: .